The T cell receptor (beta chain) described here comes from a study of radiotherapy plus CTLA-4 blockade in lung cancer listed by TCRdb under 2018. Concerning the study at large: Among enrolled patients, about 17% had an objective response and roughly 31% reached disease control.

For this clone: Its antigen target is currently unknown. Within one base of it there is no much larger clone, and no base qualities were kept.

The CDR3 sequence holds 14 residues, the cysteine and phenylalanine included. Just the 42-base CDR3 DNA is kept, in frame starting at base 1. CDR1 SNHLY and CDR2 FYNNEI are derived from the germline V gene. V is cut by 8 bases and J by 4 bases, and the space between the germline ends is 17 bases. Here is what the overall study found, with its caveats: After treatment with radiotherapy and ipilimumab, TCR clones that came from tumors expanded in the peripheral blood. The strongest predictors of response, as reported, were early dynamic changes in blood T cell clones along with a rise in serum interferon-beta after radiation.

Library prep was done by the immunoSEQ multiplex PCR assay. In TCRdb, the immuneACCESS table is reduced to in-frame sequences with V and J assigned. These tables do not hold every clone; where another copy was compared, an unresolved V gene accounts for under half, and the others remain unexplained. Here the sample has about 80,000 clones; more than 75% occur a single time. The ten largest clones represent around 0.8% of the sample. The study tested focal radiation therapy combined with CTLA-4 blockade (ipilimumab) in patients with chemo-refractory metastatic non-small-cell lung cancer. The rearrangement joined TRBV2 to TRBJ1-2; the best D guess is TRBD1, with 6 bases matching. The sequenced sample was peripheral blood, obtained from a patient treated with radiotherapy plus ipilimumab. The origin of this receptor is a human donor with non-small cell lung cancer who had stable disease on radiotherapy plus ipilimumab. The CDR3 has the sequence CASEGGPSGYGYTF. The DNA sequence follows: TGTGCCAGCGAAGGGGGGCCCTCTGGCTATGGCTACACCTTC.